A single sample gave rise to the 9 T cell receptor beta chains below, sequenced in a study of CD8 T cells in Susac syndrome. Reverse transcription of 0.5 to 1 ug RNA was performed with random hexamers. Each CDR3 protein is one row after TCRdb ran MiXCR on the immunoSEQ multiplex PCR reads. The table shows about 290,000 distinct CDR3 sequences, with 70% to 90% occurring only once. Sequenced material: CD8+ T cells from PBMCs. These TCRs come from a human donor with multiple sclerosis.

The J gene is TRBJ2-7, the V gene TRBV7-8; 7 nucleotides match TRBD1. The CDR3 spans 14 residues. The germline CDR1 and CDR2 sequences are SGHVS and FQNEAQ. Unmatched junction bases numbered 10, after V lost 5 bases and J lost 6 bases. CDR3 DNA sequence: TGTGCCAGCAGCACTCGACAGGGATATGGCGAGCAGTACTTC. It is translated as CASSTRQGYGEQYF.

The V gene is TRBV20-1, the J gene TRBJ2-7; D gene uncertain. V lost 6 bases and J 0 bases, leaving 15 bases between the germline ends. This CDR3 comprises 14 residues. CDR1 is DFQATT and CDR2 is SNEGSKA in the germline V gene (reference sequence). The CDR3 region has the DNA TGCAGTGCCCTTGGACGGATTAGCTCCTACGAGCAGTACTTC. This gives the protein CSALGRISSYEQYF.

The chain couples TRBV27 to TRBJ1-1, with TRBD1 identical over 8 bases. Germline CDR1 reads MNHEY; CDR2 reads SMNVEV (reference sequence). V shed 3 bases and J 6 bases; nucleotides not matched to a gene: 12. This CDR3 region has 16 residues. The CDR3 is CASSFFGQGLRAEAFF. CDR3 sequence (DNA): TGTGCCAGCAGTTTTTTCGGACAGGGCCTAAGGGCTGAAGCTTTCTTT.

This chain links TRBV30 with TRBJ2-7; TRBD1 aligns across 8 bases. CDR1 GTSNPN and CDR2 SVGIG come from the germline V gene (reference sequence). CDR3 length equals 12 residues. The V and J ends lost 4 bases and 7 bases, in that order; junction bases with no gene match: 6. The CDR3 loop reads CAWNQGAWEQYF. CDR3 in DNA: TGTGCCTGGAATCAGGGGGCGTGGGAGCAGTACTTC.

The chain recombines TRBV20-1 with TRBJ2-3; no definite D call. CDR3 length: 15 amino acids. Trimming removed 0 bases at V and 2 bases at J, with 12 bases between. Germline V lookup: CDR1 DFQATT, CDR2 SNEGSKA (reference sequence). The CDR3, as DNA: TGCAGTGCTAGAGATTTCCGGGTTTCCACAGATACGCAGTATTTT. As protein: CSARDFRVSTDTQYF.

The chain links TRBV14 to TRBJ1-2, with a weak D call TRBD1 (6 bases). This CDR3 contains 14 residues. V dropped 8 bases and J dropped 10 bases, with 23 bases sitting between them. Germline CDR1 reads SGHDN; CDR2 reads FVKESK. The CDR3 nucleotides are TGTGCCAGCTCCCTTTCGATGGGGGCAGGTGACTACACCTTC. Translation gives CASSLSMGAGDYTF.

The rearrangement joins TRBV3-1 to TRBJ2-2; perhaps TRBD2 as D (5 bases). The CDR3 spans 15 residues. Deletions cut 0 bases from V and 5 bases from J, with 10 bases between. Germline-derived CDR1 and CDR2 are LGHDT and YNNKEL (reference sequence). CDR3: CASSQDRGSTGELFF. The CDR3 DNA follows: TGTGCCAGCAGCCAAGATCGAGGGAGTACCGGGGAGCTGTTTTTT.

The genes are TRBV24-1 and TRBJ1-1; D possibly corresponds to TRBD1 (5 bases). The CDR3 sequence is 17 residues long. Per germline, CDR1 KGHDR and CDR2 SFDVKD. V lost 5 bases and J 0 bases, leaving 18 bases between the germline ends. This CDR3 is CATSALTVTHLNTEAFF. CDR3 DNA: TGTGCCACCAGTGCCCTGACAGTTACTCACTTGAACACTGAAGCTTTCTTT.

J is TRBJ2-6 and V is TRBV5-1; D perhaps matches TRBD1 (5 bases). This CDR3 contains 16 residues. V shed 1 base and J shed 0 bases, with 8 bases lying between them. Germline V gene lookup returns CDR1 SGHRS and CDR2 YFSETQ. The CDR3 reads CASSLNRFSGANVLTF. CDR3 nucleotides: TGCGCCAGCAGCTTGAACAGGTTCTCTGGGGCCAACGTCCTGACTTTC.